The clone carrying this T cell receptor beta chain was observed a few times. Its cognate antigen is unknown. Trimming took 3 bases from V and 2 from J; bases not matched to a gene: 6. From germline, CDR1 is SEHNR and CDR2 FQNEAQ (reference sequence). CDR3 size: 17 residues. The data were taken from a study of OX40 agonist ivuxolimab in advanced cancers. Study-wide findings and caveats: Normalized T-cell clonal expansion was also low in some nonresponders.

Produced via immunoSEQ multiplex PCR; TCRdb's table is partial and in-frame only. Among tens of thousands of clones listed, approximately 89% were seen once. The chain is built from TRBV7-9 and TRBJ1-6; 8 bases match TRBD1. The origin of this receptor is an adult with an advanced solid tumor such as melanoma, head and neck, liver or kidney cancer. The sequencing here drew on CD4+ or CD8+ T cells sorted from blood, taken in a trial of the OX40 agonist ivuxolimab. CDR3 in DNA: TGTGCCAGCAGCTTGGGAGGGACAGGCCCCTATAATTCACCCCTCCACTTT. Translation: CASSLGGTGPYNSPLHF.